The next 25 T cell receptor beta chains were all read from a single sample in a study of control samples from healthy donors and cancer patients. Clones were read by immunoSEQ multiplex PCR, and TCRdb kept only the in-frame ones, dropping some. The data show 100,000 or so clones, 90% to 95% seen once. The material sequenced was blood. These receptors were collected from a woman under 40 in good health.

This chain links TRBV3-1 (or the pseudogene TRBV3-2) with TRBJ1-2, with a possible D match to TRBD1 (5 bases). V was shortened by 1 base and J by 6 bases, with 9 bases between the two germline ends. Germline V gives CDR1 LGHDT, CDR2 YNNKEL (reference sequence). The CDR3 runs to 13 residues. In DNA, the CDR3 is TGTGCCAGCAGCCAAGTACAGGTTAATGGCTACACCTTC. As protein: CASSQVQVNGYTF.

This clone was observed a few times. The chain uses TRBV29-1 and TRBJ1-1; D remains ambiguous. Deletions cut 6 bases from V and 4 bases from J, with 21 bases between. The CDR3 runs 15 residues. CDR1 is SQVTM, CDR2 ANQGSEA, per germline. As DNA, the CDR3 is TGCAGCGTGGACGGAGCCGACGGCCGAATCACTGAAGCTTTCTTT. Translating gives CSVDGADGRITEAFF.

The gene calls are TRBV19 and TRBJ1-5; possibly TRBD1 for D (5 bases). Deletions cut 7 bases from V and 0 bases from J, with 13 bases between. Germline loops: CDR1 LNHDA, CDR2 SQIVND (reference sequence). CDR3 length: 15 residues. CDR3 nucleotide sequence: TGTGCCAGTACTGAGGGGACTTATAGCAATCAGCCCCAGCATTTT. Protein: CASTEGTYSNQPQHF.

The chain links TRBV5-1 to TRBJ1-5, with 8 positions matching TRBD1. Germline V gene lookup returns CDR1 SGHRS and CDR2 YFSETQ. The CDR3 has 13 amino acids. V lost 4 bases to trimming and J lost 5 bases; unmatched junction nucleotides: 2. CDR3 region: CASSIQGDQPQHF. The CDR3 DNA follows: TGCGCCAGCAGCATACAGGGGGATCAGCCCCAGCATTTT.

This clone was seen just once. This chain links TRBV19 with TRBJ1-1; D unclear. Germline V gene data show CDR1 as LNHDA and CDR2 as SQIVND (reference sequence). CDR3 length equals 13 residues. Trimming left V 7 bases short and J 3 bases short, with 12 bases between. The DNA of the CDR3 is TGTGCCAGTAATTCCGTGAGGGACACTGAAGCTTTCTTT. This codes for CASNSVRDTEAFF.

The chain's CDR3 is CASSLAPQGANYGYTF. DNA for the CDR3: TGTGCCAGCAGCTTAGCCCCACAGGGGGCTAACTATGGCTACACCTTC. This rearrangement joins TRBV7-9 to TRBJ1-2, with 8 bases matching TRBD1. J was trimmed by 0 bases and V by 0 bases; bases with no gene match: 3. The CDR3 sequence is 16 residues long. CDR1 SEHNR and CDR2 FQNEAQ come from the germline V gene (reference sequence).

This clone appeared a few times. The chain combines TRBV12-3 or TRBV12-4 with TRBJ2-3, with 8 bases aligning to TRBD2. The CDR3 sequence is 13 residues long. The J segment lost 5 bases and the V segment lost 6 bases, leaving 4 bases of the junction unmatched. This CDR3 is CASRAGVGDTQYF. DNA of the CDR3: TGTGCCAGCAGAGCGGGAGTAGGAGATACGCAGTATTTT.

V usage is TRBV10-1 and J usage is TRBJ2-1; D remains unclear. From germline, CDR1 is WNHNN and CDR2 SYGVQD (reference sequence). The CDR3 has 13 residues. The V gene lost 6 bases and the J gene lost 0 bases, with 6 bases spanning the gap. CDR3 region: CASSGLSYNEQFF. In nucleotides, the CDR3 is TGCGCCAGCAGCGGTCTCTCCTACAATGAGCAGTTCTTC.

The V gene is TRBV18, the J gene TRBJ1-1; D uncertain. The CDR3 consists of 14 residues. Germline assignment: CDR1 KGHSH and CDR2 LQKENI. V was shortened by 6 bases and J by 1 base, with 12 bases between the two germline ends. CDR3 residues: CASSPFRGNTEAFF. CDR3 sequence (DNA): TGTGCCAGCTCGCCCTTTCGGGGGAACACTGAAGCTTTCTTT.

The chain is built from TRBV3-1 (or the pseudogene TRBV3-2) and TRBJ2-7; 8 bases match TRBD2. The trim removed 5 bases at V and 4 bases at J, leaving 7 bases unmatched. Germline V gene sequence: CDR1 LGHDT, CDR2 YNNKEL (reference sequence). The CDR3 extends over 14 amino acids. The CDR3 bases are TGTGCCAGCAGCGGGGATAGCGGGGCATACGAGCAGTACTTC. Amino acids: CASSGDSGAYEQYF.

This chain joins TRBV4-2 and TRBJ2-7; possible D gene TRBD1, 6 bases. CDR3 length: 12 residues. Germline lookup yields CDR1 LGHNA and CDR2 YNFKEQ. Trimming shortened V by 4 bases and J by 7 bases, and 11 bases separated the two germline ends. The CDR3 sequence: CASSLTGGEQYF. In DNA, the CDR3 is TGTGCCAGCAGCCTGACAGGTGGGGAGCAGTACTTC.

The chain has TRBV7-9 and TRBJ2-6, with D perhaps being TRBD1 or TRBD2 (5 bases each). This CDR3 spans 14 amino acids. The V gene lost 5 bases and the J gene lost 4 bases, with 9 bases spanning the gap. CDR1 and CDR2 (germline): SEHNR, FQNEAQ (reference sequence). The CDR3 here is CASSPGSGANVLTF. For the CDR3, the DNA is TGTGCCAGCAGCCCAGGGAGCGGGGCCAACGTCCTGACTTTC.

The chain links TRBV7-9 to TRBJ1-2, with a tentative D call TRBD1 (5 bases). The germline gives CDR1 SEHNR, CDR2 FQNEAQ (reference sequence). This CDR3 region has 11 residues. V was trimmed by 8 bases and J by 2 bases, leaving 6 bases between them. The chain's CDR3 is CASGTNYGYTF. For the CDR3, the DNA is TGTGCCAGCGGGACCAACTATGGCTACACCTTC.

CDR3 residues: CASITMANTGELFF. The CDR3 nucleotides read TGTGCCAGTATAACGATGGCGAACACCGGGGAGCTGTTTTTT. The chain carries TRBV19 and TRBJ2-2; D is uncertain. Trimming shortened V by 7 bases and J by 0 bases, and 9 bases separated the two germline ends. Germline V gives CDR1 LNHDA, CDR2 SQIVND (reference sequence). This CDR3 comprises 14 residues.

Written as DNA, the CDR3 is TGTGCCAGCTCACCACCGAACTTCCAGCCCCAGCATTTT. It codes for CASSPPNFQPQHF. The chain has TRBV18 and TRBJ1-5; D is unclear. V lost 0 bases, J lost 7 bases, and 7 bases lay in between. The germline V gene encodes CDR1 KGHSH and CDR2 LQKENI. CDR3 length: 13 residues.

In DNA form, the CDR3 reads TGTGCCAGCAGCTTGGTTTTAGGGACAGTCGGGAATTCACCCCTCCACTTT. It yields the protein CASSLVLGTVGNSPLHF. The chain joins TRBV5-6 to TRBJ1-6; 7 bases fit TRBD1. Germline V lookup: CDR1 SGHDT, CDR2 YYEEEE. V shed 0 bases and J 7 bases; nucleotides not matched to a gene: 10. The CDR3 contains 17 residues. Full variable domain (outside the CDR3, taken from reference TRBV5-6 and TRBJ1-6): DAGVTQSPTHLIKTRGQQVTLRCSPKSGHDTVSWYQQALGQGPQFIFQYYEEEERQRGNFPDRFSGHQFPNYSSELNVNALLLGDSALYLCASSLVLGTVGNSPLHFGNGTRLTVT.

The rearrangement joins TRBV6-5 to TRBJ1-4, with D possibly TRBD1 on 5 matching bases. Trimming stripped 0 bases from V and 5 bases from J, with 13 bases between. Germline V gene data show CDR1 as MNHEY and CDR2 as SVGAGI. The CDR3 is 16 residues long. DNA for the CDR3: TGTGCCAGCAGTTACTCTGGCACAGGTATAAATGAAAAACTGTTTTTT. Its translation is CASSYSGTGINEKLFF.

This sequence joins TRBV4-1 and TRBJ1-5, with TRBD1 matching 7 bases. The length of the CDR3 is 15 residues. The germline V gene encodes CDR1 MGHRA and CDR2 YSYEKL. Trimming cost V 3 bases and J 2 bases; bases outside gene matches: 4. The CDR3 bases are TGCGCCAGCAGCCATATCGGGACAGGCAATCAGCCCCAGCATTTT. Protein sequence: CASSHIGTGNQPQHF.

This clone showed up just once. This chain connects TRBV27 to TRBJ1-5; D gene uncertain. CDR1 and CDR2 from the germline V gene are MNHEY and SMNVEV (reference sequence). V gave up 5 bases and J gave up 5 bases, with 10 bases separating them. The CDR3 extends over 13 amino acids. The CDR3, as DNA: TGTGCCAGCAGTCCACACCGCTATCAGCCCCAGCATTTT. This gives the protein CASSPHRYQPQHF.

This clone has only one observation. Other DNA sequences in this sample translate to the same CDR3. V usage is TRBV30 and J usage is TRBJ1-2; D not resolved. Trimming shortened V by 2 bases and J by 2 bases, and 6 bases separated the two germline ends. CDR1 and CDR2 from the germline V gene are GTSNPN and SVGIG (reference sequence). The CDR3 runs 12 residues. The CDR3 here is CAWSPGNYGYTF. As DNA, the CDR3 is TGTGCCTGGAGTCCAGGAAACTATGGCTACACCTTC.

CDR3 loop: CASSLAIGQGGTDTQYF. In nucleotides, the CDR3 is TGCGCCAGCAGCTTGGCCATAGGACAGGGGGGCACAGATACGCAGTATTTT. V and J are TRBV5-1 and TRBJ2-3, with TRBD1 matching over 10 bases. CDR3 length: 17 amino acids. The germline V gene encodes CDR1 SGHRS and CDR2 YFSETQ. J was trimmed by 1 base and V by 0 bases; bases with no gene match: 5.

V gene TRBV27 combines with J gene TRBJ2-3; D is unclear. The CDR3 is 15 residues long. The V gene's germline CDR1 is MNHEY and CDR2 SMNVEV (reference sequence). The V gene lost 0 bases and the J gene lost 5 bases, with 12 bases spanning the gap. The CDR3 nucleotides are TGTGCCAGCAGTTTATCCATCTACAACGGAGATACGCAGTATTTT. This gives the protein CASSLSIYNGDTQYF.

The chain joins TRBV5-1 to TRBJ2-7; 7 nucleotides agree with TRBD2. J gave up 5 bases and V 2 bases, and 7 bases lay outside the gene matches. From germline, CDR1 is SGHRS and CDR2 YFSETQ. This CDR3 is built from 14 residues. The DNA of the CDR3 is TGCGCCAGCAGCTTCTTCGCGGGAGTGAACGAGCAGTACTTC. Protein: CASSFFAGVNEQYF. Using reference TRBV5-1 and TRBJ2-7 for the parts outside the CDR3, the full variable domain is KAGVTQTPRYLIKTRGQQVTLSCSPISGHRSVSWYQQTPGQGLQFLFEYFSETQRNKGNFPGRFSGRQFSNSRSEMNVSTLELGDSALYLCASSFFAGVNEQYFGPGTRLTVT.

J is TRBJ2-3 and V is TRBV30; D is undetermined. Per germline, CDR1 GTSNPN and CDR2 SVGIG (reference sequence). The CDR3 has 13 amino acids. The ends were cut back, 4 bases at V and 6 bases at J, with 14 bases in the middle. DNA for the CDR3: TGTGCCTGGACCCTTTCCGGGTGGGATACGCAGTATTTT. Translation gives CAWTLSGWDTQYF.

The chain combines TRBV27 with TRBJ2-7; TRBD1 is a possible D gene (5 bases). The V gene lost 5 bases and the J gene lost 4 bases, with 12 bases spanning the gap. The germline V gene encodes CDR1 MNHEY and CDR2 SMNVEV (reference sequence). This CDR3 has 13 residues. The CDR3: CASSPPRGYEQYF. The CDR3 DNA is TGTGCCAGCAGTCCCCCAAGGGGATACGAGCAGTACTTC.